In this sample, the clone carrying this TCR beta chain turned up a few times. The study made its TCR cDNA through 5'RACE template switching. That step introduced a universal primer site along with UMIs. TCRdb called the 5' RACE reads again in MiXCR, with one record for every CDR3 protein. This sample carries roughly 94,000 distinct CDR3 sequences, almost 9% of them seen once, and the ten largest clones take around a sixth. The CDR3 is 14 amino acids. J was trimmed by 6 bases and V by 4 bases; bases with no gene match: 5. Germline CDR1 reads LGHNA; CDR2 reads YNFKEQ. The entry originates in a study of T cells after yellow fever vaccination.

This TCR derives from a man between 18 and 35 years old who received the YFV17D yellow fever vaccine. The chain combines TRBV4-2 with TRBJ2-1, with 8 bases identical to TRBD2. The sequences come from CD8+ T cells not binding an NS4B(214-222) dextramer, sorted from PBMCs, collected approximately 15 days after the first yellow fever vaccination. The CDR3 coding sequence is TGTGCCAGCAGCCTACTGGGGACTAGCAATGAGCAGTTCTTC. It codes for CASSLLGTSNEQFF.